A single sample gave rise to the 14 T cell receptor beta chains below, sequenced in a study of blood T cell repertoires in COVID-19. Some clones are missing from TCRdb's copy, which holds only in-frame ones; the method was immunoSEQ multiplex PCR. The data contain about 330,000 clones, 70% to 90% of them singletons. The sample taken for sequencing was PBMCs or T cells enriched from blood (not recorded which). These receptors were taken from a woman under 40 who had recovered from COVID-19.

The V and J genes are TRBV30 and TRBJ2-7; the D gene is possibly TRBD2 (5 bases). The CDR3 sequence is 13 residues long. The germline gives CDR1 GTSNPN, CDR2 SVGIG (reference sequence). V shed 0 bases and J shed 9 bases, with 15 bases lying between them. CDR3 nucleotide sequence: TGTGCCTGGAGTGTATCGTATCAAGCGGCGCAGTACTTC. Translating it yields CAWSVSYQAAQYF.

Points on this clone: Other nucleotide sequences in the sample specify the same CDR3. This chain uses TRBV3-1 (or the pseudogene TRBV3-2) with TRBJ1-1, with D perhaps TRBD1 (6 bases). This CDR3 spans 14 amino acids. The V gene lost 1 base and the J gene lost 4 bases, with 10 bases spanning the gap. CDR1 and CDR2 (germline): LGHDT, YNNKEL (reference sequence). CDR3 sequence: CASSQVQGGTEAFF. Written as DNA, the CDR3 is TGTGCCAGCAGCCAAGTCCAAGGGGGCACTGAAGCTTTCTTT.

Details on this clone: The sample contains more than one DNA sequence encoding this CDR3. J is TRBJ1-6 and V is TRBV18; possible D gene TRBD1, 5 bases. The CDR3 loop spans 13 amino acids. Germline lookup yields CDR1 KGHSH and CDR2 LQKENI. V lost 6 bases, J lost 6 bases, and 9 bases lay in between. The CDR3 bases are TGTGCCAGCTCCCCCGACAGTAATTCACCCCTCCACTTT. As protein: CASSPDSNSPLHF.

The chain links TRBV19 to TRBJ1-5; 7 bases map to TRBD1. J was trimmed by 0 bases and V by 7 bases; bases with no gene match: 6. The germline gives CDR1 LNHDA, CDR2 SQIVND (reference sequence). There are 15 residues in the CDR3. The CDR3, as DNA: TGTGCCAGTAACCCGGACAGGAATAGCAATCAGCCCCAGCATTTT. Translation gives CASNPDRNSNQPQHF.

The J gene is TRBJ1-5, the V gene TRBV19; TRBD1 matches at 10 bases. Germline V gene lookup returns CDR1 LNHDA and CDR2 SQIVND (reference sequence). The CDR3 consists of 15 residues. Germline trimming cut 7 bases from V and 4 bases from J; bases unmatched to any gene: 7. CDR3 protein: CASTPRQGANQPQHF. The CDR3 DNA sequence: TGTGCCAGTACCCCTCGACAGGGGGCGAATCAGCCCCAGCATTTT.

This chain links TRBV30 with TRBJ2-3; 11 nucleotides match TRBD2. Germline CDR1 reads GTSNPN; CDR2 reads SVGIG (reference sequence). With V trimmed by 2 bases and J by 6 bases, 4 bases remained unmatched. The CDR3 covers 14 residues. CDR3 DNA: TGTGCCTGGAGTCTAGCGGGGGGATTGGATACGCAGTATTTT. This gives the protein CAWSLAGGLDTQYF.

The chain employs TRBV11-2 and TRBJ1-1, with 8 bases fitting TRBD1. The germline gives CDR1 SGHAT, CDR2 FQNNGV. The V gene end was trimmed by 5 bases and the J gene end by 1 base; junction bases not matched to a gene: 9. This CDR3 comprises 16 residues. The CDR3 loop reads CASSNSGQGENTEAFF. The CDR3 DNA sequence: TGTGCCAGCAGCAACTCAGGACAGGGTGAGAACACTGAAGCTTTCTTT.

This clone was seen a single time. CDR3 sequence (DNA): TGCGCCAGCAGCTTGGTGGGGCAGGGCGGAGGCTACACCTTC. This codes for CASSLVGQGGGYTF. The chain couples TRBV5-1 to TRBJ1-2, with D maybe TRBD1 (5 bases). The V gene's germline CDR1 is SGHRS and CDR2 YFSETQ. The CDR3 spans 14 residues. V gave up 0 bases and J gave up 8 bases, with 14 bases separating them.

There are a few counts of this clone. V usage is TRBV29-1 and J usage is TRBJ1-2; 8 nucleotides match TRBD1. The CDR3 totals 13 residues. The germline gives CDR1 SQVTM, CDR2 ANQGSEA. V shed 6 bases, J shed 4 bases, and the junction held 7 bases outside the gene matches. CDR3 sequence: CSVHGQGVYGYTF. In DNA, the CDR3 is TGCAGCGTCCATGGACAGGGCGTCTATGGCTACACCTTC.

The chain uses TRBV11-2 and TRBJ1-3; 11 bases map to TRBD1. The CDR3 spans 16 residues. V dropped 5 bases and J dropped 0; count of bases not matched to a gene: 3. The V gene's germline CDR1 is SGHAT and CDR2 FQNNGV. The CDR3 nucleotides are TGTGCCAGCAGCCAGGACAGGGGGCTCTCTGGAAACACCATATATTTT. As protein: CASSQDRGLSGNTIYF. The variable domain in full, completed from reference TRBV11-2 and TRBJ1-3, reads EAGVAQSPRYKIIEKRQSVAFWCNPISGHATLYWYQQILGQGPKLLIQFQNNGVVDDSQLPKDRFSAERLKGVDSTLKIQPAKLEDSAVYLCASSQDRGLSGNTIYFGEGSWLTVV.

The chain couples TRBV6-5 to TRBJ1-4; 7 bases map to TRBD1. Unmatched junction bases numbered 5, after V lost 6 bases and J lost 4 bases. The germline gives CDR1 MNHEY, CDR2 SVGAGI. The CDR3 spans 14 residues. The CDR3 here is CASRGGQDNEKLFF. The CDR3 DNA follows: TGTGCCAGCAGGGGCGGACAGGATAATGAAAAACTGTTTTTT.

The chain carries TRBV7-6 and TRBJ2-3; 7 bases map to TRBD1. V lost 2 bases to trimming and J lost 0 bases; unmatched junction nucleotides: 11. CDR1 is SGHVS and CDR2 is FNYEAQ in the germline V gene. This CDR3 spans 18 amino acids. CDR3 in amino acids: CASSLRGTASSSTDTQYF. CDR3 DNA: TGTGCCAGCAGCTTAAGGGGGACAGCCTCCTCTAGCACAGATACGCAGTATTTT.

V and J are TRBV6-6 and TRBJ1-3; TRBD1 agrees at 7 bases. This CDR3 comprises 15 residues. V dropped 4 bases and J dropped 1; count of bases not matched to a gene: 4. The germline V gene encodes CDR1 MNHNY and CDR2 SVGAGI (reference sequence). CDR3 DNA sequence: TGTGCCAGCAGTTTTACAGGGGATTCTGGAAACACCATATATTTT. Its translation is CASSFTGDSGNTIYF.

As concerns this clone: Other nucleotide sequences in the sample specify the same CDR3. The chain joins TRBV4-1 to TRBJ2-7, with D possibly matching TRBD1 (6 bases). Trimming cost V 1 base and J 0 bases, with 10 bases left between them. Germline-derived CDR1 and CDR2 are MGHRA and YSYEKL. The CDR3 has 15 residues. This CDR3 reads CASSQARGSSYEQYF. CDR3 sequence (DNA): TGCGCCAGCAGCCAAGCGAGGGGGAGCTCCTACGAGCAGTACTTC.